The clone carrying this T cell receptor (beta chain) was counted at least ten times. These data originate in a study of naive and memory T cell subsets. CDR1 KGHSH and CDR2 LQKENI come from the germline V gene. The ends were cut back, 5 bases at V and 13 bases at J, with 17 bases in the middle. The CDR3 covers 12 residues. An equimolar mix of two oligonucleotides served as the beta constant-region primer for TRBC1 and TRBC2. Nested alpha and beta constant-region primers with the SP2 primer drove four PCR rounds on ligated cDNA. TCRdb re-analysed the UMI-ligation and nested PCR reads in MiXCR, keeping a single row per CDR3 protein. The data hold some 87,000 distinct CDR3 sequences, with 7% observed a single time.

V is TRBV18 and J is TRBJ1-1; tentatively, D is TRBD1 (5 bases). Sequences were obtained from central memory CD4+ T cells from blood. This receptor was obtained from a human donor in good health. As DNA, the CDR3 is TGTGCCAGCTCATCACGACAGATGGCTGATTTCTTT. Its translation: CASSSRQMADFF.